The present T cell receptor beta chain was sequenced within a study of memory CD4+ T cells and cytomegalovirus serostatus. Study overall: This sample comes from healthy Belgian adults, 9 CMV seropositive, approximately 24 seronegative.

The sort gate was single viable CD3+CD4+CD8-CD45RO+ cells for memory CD4+ T cells. CD4+ T cells were isolated by positive magnetic selection. The V gene's germline CDR1 is PRHDT and CDR2 FYEKMQ (reference sequence). This CDR3 contains 14 residues. The V end lost 0 bases, the J end lost 3 bases, and 5 bases lay between the germline ends. As to this clone: No antigen is known for it.

The data were produced by immunoSEQ multiplex PCR, yet TCRdb's version contains in-frame clones alone and is incomplete. The sample contains roughly 56,000 clones, roughly 82% of which appear only once. Findings and caveats of the study: CD4+ memory repertoires contained about two fifths of the roughly 150 reported CMV TCRbeta sequences.

V gene TRBV13 combines with J gene TRBJ2-2; D call uncertain. This sequence originates from an adult in good health and CMV-seronegative. Sequenced material: memory CD4+ T cells from blood. The CDR3 spells CASSLGTYTGELFF. Written as DNA, the CDR3 is TGTGCCAGCAGCTTAGGGACATACACCGGGGAGCTGTTTTTT.